The clone carrying this T cell receptor beta chain has only a few counts. Sequenced by immunoSEQ multiplex PCR; TCRdb stores in-frame clones only, minus some. The sample holds around 450,000 clones, 70% to 90% seen once. Germline CDR1 is SQVTM and CDR2 is ANQGSEA. Trimming pared 4 bases from V and 2 bases from J, leaving 15 bases between. This CDR3 has 15 residues. The data are from a study of blood T cell repertoires in COVID-19. The TCR sequence derives from a woman in her late teens or twenties with acute COVID-19. The chain is built from TRBV29-1 and TRBJ1-5; no clear D. Input material: PBMCs or T cells enriched from blood (not recorded which). The CDR3: CSVADGFLGNQPQHF. CDR3 bases: TGCAGCGTTGCCGACGGGTTTTTGGGCAATCAGCCCCAGCATTTT.